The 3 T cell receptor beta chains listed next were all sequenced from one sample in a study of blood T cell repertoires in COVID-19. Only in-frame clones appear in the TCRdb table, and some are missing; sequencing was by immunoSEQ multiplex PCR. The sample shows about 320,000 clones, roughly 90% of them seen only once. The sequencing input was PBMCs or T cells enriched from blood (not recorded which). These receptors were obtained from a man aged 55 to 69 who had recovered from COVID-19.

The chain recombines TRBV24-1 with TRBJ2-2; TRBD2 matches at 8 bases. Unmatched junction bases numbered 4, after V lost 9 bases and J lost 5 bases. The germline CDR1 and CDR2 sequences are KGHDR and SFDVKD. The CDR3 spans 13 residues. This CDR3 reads CATEVAGTGELFF. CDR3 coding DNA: TGTGCCACCGAGGTAGCGGGAACCGGGGAGCTGTTTTTT.

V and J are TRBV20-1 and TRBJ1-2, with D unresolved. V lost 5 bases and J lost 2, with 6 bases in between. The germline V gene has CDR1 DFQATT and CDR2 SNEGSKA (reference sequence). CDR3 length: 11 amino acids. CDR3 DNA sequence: TGCAGTGCTCAGAAAAACTATGGCTACACCTTC. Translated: CSAQKNYGYTF.

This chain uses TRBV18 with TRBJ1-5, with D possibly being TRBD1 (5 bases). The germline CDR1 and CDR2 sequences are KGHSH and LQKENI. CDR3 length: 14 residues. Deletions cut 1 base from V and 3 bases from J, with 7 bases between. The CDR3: CASSPQGNNQPQHF. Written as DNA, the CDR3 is TGTGCCAGCTCACCACAGGGGAACAATCAGCCCCAGCATTTT.